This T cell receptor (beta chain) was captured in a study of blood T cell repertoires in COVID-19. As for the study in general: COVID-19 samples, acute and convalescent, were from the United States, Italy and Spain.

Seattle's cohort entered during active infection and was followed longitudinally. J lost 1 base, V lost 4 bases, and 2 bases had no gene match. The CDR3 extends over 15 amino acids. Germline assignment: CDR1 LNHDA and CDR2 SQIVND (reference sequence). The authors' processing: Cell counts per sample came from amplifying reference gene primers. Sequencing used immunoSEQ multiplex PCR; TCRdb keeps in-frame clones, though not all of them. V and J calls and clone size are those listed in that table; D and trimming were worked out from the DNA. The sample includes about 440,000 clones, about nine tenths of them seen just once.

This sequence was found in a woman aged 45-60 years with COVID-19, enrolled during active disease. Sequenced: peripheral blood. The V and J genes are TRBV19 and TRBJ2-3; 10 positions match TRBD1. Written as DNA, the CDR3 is TGTGCCAGTAGTACTGGACAGGGGGGCACAGATACGCAGTATTTT. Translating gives CASSTGQGGTDTQYF.